These T cell receptor beta chains were read from a single sample in a study of T-cell reconstitution after alpha-beta-depleted transplantation in children. MiXCR, applied by TCRdb to the PCR reads, yields one record per CDR3 protein. This repertoire shows around 670,000 distinct CDR3 sequences, roughly 14% found once; its top ten account for around 0.76%. The sample was PBMCs, taken before TCRalphabeta/CD19-depleted stem cell transplant. Every receptor here comes from a girl aged 2 to 10 with congenital amegakaryocytic thrombocytopenia, due to receive a stem cell transplant. The CDR3 runs from the conserved cysteine through the conserved F or W. The order of the fields is V gene, J gene, CDR3 protein.

TRBV5-1,TRBJ1-1,CASGQGVTEAFF
TRBV7-8,TRBJ2-1,CASSFTGTGTYEQFF
TRBV20-1,TRBJ2-3,CSARGTGVSTDTQYF
TRBV5-1,TRBJ2-1,CASSQTSGSSDEQFF
TRBV12-3/TRBV12-4,TRBJ1-3,CASPDRDWNTIYF
TRBV15,TRBJ1-4,CATSSGGLGEKLFF
TRBV20-1,TRBJ2-5,CSARGLAGGPVETQYF
TRBV12-3/TRBV12-4,TRBJ2-1,CASSLAGVISYNEQFF
TRBV20-1,TRBJ2-7,CSARELWLGDRYEQYF
TRBV7-6,TRBJ2-1,CASSTSQRPYNEQFF
TRBV4-1,TRBJ2-5,CASSQAGETQYF
TRBV5-1,TRBJ2-4,CASSPGRDKNIQYF
TRBV27,TRBJ2-7,CASSQTGNYEQYF
TRBV12-3/TRBV12-4,TRBJ2-1,CASSPGGVDEQFF
TRBV29-1,TRBJ1-4,CSVGYRGRTEKLFF
TRBV20-1,TRBJ1-2,CSARSLRKAVNYGYTF
TRBV20-1,TRBJ2-5,CSGELGWQETQYF
TRBV5-1,TRBJ2-7,CASRIGTSGLLSYEQYF
TRBV20-1,TRBJ2-7,CSARRLAGGTYEQYF
TRBV9,TRBJ1-1,CASSEGLSPNTEAFF
TRBV20-1,TRBJ2-1,CSADPRTGGAEQFF
TRBV20-1,TRBJ2-3,CSALIAGEADTQYF
TRBV11-1,TRBJ1-1,CASSPLVGENLGGGNFGAFF
TRBV7-2,TRBJ2-5,CASSPRLVRTQYF
TRBV12-3/TRBV12-4,TRBJ1-2,CASSPRKGGLGYTF
TRBV12-3/TRBV12-4,TRBJ2-7,CASSLMVQAGSYEQYF
TRBV14,TRBJ2-1,CASSLEYFRNEQFF
TRBV10-3,TRBJ1-1,CAISESTLGAEAFF
TRBV2,TRBJ1-5,CASSVMGPFLGPQHF
TRBV5-1,TRBJ2-1,CASSLAGGSSYNEQFF
TRBV6-1,TRBJ2-7,CASIRDRAGEQYF
TRBV7-9,TRBJ2-5,CASSPSTRYF
TRBV7-9,TRBJ2-7,CASSPFDGGIYEQYF
TRBV14,TRBJ2-7,CASSQDLSPGYSYEQYF
TRBV12-3/TRBV12-4,TRBJ2-3,CASSFDAGGRDTQYF